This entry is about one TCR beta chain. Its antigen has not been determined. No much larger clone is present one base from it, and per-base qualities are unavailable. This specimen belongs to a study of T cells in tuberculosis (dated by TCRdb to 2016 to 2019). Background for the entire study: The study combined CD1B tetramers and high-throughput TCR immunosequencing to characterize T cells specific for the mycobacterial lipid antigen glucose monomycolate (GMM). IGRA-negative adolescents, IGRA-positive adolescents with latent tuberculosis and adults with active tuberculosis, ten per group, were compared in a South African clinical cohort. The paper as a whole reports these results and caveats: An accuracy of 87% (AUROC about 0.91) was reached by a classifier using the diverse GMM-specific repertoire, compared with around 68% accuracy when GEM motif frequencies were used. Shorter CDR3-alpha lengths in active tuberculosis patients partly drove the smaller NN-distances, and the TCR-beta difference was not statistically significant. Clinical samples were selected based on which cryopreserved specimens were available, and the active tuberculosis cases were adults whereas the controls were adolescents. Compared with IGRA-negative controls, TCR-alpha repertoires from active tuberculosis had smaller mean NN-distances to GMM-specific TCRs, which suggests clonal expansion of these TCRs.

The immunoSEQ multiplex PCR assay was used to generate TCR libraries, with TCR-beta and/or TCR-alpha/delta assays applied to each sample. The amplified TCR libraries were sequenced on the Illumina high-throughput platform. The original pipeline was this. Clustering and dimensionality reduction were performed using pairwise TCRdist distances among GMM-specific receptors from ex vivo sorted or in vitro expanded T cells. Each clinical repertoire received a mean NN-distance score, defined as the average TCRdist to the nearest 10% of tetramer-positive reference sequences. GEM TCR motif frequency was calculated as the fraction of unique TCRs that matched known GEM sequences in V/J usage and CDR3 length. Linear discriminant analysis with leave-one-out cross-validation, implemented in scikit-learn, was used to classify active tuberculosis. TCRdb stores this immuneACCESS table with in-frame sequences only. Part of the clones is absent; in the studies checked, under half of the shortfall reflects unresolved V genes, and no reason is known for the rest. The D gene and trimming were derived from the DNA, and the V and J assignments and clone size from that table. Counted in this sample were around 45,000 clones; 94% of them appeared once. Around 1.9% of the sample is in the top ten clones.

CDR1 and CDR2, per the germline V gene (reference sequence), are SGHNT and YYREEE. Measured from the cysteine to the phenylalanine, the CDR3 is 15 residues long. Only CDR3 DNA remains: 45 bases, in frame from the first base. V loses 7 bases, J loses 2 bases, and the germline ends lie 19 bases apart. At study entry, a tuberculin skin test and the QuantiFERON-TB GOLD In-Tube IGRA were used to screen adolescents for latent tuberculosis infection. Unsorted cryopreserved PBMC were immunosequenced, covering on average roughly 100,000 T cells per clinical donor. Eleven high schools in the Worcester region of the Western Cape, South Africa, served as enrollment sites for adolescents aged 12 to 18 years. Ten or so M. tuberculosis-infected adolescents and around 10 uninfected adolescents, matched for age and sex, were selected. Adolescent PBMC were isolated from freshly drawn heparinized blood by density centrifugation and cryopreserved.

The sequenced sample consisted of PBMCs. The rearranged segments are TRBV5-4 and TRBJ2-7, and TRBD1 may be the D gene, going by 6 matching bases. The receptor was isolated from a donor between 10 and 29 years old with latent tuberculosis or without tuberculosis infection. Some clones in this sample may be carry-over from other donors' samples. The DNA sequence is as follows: TGTGCCAGCGGATTACAGGGCCGTACTACCTACGAGCAGTACTTC. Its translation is CASGLQGRTTYEQYF. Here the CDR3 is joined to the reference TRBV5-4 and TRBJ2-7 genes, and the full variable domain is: ETGVTQSPTHLIKTRGQQVTLRCSSQSGHNTVSWYQQALGQGPQFIFQYYREEENGRGNFPPRFSGLQFPNYSSELNVNALELDDSALYLCASGLQGRTTYEQYFGPGTRLTVT.